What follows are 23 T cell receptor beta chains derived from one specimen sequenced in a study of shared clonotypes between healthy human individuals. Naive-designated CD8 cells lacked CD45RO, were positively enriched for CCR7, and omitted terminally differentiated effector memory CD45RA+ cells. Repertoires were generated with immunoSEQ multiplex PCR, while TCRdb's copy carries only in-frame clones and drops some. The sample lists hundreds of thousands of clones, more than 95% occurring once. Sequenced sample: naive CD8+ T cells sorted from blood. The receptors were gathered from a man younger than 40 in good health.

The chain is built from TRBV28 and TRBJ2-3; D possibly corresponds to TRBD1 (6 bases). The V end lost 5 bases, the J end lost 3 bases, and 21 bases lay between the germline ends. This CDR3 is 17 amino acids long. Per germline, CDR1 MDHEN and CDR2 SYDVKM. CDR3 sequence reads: CASSTPTDRRFTDTQYF. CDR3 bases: TGTGCCAGCAGTACCCCCACGGACAGAAGATTTACAGATACGCAGTATTTT.

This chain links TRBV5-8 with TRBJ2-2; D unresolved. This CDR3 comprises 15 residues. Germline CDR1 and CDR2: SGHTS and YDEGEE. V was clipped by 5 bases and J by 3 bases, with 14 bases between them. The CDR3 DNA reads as TGTGCCAGCAGATCGCAGGAGTTAGACACCGGGGAGCTGTTTTTT. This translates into CASRSQELDTGELFF.

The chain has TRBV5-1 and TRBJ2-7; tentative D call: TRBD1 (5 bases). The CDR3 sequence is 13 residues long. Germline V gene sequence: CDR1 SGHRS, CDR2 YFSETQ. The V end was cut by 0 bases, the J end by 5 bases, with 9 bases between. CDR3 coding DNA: TGCGCCAGCAGCTTGGGCAGGGTAAACGAGCAGTACTTC. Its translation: CASSLGRVNEQYF.

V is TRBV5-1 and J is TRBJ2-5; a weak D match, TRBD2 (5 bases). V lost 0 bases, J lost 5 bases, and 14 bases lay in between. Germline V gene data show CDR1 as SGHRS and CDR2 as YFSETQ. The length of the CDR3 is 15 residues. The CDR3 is CASSLGVAPRETQYF. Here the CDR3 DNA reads TGCGCCAGCAGCTTGGGGGTAGCGCCCCGGGAGACCCAGTACTTC.

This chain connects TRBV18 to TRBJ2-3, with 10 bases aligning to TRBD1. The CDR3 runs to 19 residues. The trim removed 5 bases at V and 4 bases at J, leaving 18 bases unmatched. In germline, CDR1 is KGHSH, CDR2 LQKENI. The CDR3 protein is CASSGTPGTGDDRADTQYF. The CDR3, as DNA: TGTGCCAGCTCAGGAACACCTGGGACAGGGGACGATCGGGCAGATACGCAGTATTTT.

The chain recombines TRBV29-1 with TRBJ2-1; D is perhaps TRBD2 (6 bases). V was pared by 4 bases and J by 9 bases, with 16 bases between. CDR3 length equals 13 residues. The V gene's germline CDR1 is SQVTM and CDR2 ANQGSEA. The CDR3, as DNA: TGCAGCGTTGGGCAGGAGGGCTTCAGTGAGCAGTTCTTC. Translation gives CSVGQEGFSEQFF.

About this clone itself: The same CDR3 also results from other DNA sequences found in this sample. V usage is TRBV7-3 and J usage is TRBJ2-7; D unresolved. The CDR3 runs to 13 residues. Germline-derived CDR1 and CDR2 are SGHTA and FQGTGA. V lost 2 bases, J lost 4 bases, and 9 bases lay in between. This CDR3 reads CASSLGVSYEQYF. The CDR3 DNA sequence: TGTGCCAGCAGCTTAGGGGTCTCGTACGAGCAGTACTTC.

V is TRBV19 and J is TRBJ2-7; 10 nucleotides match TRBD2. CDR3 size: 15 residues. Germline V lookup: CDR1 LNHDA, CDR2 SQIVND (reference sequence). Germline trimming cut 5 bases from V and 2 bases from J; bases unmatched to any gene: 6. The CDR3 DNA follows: TGTGCCAGTAGTCACGGACTAGCGGCAACCTACGAGCAGTACTTC. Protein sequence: CASSHGLAATYEQYF.

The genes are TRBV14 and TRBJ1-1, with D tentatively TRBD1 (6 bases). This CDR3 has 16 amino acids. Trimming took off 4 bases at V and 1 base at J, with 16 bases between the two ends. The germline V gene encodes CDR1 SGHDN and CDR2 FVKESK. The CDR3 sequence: CASSPQTGTRNTEAFF. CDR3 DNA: TGTGCCAGCAGCCCACAGACCGGGACAAGGAACACTGAAGCTTTCTTT.

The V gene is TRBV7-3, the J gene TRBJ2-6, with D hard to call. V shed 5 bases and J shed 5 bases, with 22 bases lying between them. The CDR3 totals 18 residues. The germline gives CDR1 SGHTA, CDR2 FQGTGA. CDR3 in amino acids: CASSAGVRLQSRANVLTF. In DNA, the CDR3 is TGTGCCAGCAGCGCCGGTGTACGCTTACAAAGTCGGGCCAACGTCCTGACTTTC.

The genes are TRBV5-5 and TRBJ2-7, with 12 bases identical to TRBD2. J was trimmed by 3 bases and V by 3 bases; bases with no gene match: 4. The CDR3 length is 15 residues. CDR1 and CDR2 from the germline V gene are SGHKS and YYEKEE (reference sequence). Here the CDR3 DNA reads TGTGCCAGCAGCTCCCGGACTAGCGGGATCTACGAGCAGTACTTC. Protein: CASSSRTSGIYEQYF.

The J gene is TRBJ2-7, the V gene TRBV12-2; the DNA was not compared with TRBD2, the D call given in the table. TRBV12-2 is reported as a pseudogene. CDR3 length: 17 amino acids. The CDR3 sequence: CASPSGLAGADPYEQYF. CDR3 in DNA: TGTGCAAGTCCCTCCGGACTAGCGGGAGCCGATCCCTACGAGCAGTACTTC.

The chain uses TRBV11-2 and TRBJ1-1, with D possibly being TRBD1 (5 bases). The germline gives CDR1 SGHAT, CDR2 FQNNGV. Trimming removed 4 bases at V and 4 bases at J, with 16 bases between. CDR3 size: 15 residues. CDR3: CASSSYQGRSTEAFF. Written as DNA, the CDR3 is TGTGCCAGCAGCTCCTACCAGGGTAGGAGCACTGAAGCTTTCTTT.

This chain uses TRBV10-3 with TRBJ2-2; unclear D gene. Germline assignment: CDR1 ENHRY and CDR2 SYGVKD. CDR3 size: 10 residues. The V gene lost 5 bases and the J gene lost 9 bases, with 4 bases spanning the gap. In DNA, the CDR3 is TGTGCCATCAGTATTTGGGAGCTGTTTTTT. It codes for CAISIWELFF.

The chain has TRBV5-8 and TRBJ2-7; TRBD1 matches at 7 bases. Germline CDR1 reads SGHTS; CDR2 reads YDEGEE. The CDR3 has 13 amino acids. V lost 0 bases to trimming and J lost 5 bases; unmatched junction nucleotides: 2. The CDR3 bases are TGTGCCAGCAGCTTGGAAGGGGGCAACGAGCAGTACTTC. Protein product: CASSLEGGNEQYF.

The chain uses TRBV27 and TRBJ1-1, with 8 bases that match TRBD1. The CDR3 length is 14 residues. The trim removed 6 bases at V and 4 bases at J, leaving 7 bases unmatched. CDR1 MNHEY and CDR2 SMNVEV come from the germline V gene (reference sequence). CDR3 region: CASRLTGGVTEAFF. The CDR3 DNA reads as TGTGCCAGCAGACTAACAGGGGGAGTCACTGAAGCTTTCTTT.

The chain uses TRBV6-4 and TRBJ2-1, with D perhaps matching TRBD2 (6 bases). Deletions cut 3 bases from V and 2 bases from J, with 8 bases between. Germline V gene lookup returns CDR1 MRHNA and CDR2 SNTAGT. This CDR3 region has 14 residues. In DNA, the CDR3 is TGTGCCAGCAGTGAAACGGGAGCCTACAATGAGCAGTTCTTC. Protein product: CASSETGAYNEQFF.

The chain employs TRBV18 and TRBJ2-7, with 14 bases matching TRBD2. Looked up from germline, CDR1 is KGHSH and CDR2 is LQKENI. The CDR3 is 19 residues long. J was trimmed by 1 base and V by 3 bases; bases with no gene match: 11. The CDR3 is CASSPRGLAGDKASYEQYF. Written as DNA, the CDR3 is TGTGCCAGCTCACCTAGGGGACTAGCGGGAGATAAGGCGTCCTACGAGCAGTACTTC.

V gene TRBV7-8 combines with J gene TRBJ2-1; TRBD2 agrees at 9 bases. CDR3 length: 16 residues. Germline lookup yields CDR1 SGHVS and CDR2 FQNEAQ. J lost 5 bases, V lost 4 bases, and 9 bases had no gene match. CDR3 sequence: CASSSQTAGGHNEQFF. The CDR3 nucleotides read TGTGCCAGCAGCTCCCAGACAGCGGGGGGTCACAATGAGCAGTTCTTC.

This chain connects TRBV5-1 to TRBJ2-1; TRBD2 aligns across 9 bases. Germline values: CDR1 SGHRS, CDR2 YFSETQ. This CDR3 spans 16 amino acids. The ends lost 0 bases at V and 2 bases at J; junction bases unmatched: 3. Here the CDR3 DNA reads TGCGCCAGCAGCTTGGTGACTAGCGGTCCCTACAATGAGCAGTTCTTC. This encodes CASSLVTSGPYNEQFF.

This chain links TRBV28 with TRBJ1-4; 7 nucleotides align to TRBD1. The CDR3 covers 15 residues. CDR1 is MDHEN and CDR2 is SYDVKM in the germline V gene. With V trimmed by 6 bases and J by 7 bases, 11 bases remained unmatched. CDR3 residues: CASRDVDRPTEKLFF. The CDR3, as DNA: TGTGCCAGCAGGGACGTGGACAGGCCTACTGAAAAACTGTTTTTT.

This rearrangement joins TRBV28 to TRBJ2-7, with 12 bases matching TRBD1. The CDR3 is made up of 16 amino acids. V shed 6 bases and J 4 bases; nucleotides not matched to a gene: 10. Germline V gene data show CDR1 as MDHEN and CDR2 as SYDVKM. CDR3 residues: CASRRRDRGRPYEQYF. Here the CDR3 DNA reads TGTGCCAGCAGACGCCGGGACAGGGGGCGGCCTTACGAGCAGTACTTC.

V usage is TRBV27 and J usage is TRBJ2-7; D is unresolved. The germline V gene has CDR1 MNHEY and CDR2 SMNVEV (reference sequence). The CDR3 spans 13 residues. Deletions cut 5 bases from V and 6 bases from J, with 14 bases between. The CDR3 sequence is CASSQNRRIEQYF. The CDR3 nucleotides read TGTGCCAGCAGTCAAAACAGACGGATCGAGCAGTACTTC.